This paragraph reports one TCR beta chain. As yet, its antigen is unknown. The source of the sample is a study of shared clonotypes between healthy human individuals. Points from the study as a whole: The sole specimen, blood, was sampled, and tissue repertoires likely differ.

Each sorted subset replicate got 200 ng genomic DNA, 30,000 or so genomes. TCRdb's table, derived via immunoSEQ multiplex PCR, lists solely in-frame clones and lacks some. The sample includes some 2 million clones, roughly 94% of them seen just once. V lost 1 base and J lost 1, with 15 bases in between. The CDR3 runs to 17 residues. Germline CDR1 SGHTA, CDR2 FQGNSA. J is TRBJ2-3 and V is TRBV7-2; D remains ambiguous. The sample consisted of naive CD4+ T cells sorted from blood. Specified subset: CD45RA+ positively selected. The clonotype was recovered from a man aged 18 to 29 in good health. CDR3 DNA sequence: TGTGCCAGCAGCTTAGTTCAAGCCCTCAGAGGCACAGATACGCAGTATTTT. Encoded protein: CASSLVQALRGTDTQYF.